The present TCR beta chain was sequenced within a study of cytomegalovirus exposure and HLA in healthy donors. Study-level results: The authors confirmed in vitro that a few CMV-associated chains were specific for CMV antigens. Among TCR beta chains, those listed as cytomegalovirus-associated numbered over 150. Clusters of TCRs from the first cohort tended to co-occur in the roughly 120 validation repertoires (as a later analysis found).

A word on this clone: Its antigen is not known.

The protocol was immunoSEQ multiplex PCR, while the TCRdb copy is restricted to in-frame clones and leaves out a portion. The sample has roughly 190,000 clones, about 82% seen once; the top ten hold roughly 1.5%. Germline V CDR1 and CDR2: SGHRS, YFSETQ. V lost 0 bases, J lost 7 bases, and 10 bases lay in between. The length of the CDR3 is 14 residues. The clonotype comes from a woman aged 18-29 years in good health and CMV-seronegative. Sequenced input: PBMCs. V and J are TRBV5-1 and TRBJ1-4; the D gene is possibly TRBD1 (5 bases). The CDR3 DNA reads TGCGCCAGCAGCTTGGGACAGTTAGGTGAAAAACTGTTTTTT. It encodes CASSLGQLGEKLFF.